These 20 T cell receptor beta chains share one sample of origin, sequenced in a study of early T cells in non-severe SARS-CoV-2 infection. A single record per CDR3 protein comes from TCRdb applying MiXCR to the 5' RACE reads. This sample carries some 30,000 distinct CDR3 sequences, about 4.3% of them seen once, and the ten largest clones take 7% to 9%. The sequencing input was whole blood. The receptors derive from an adult who was a healthcare worker with PCR-confirmed SARS-CoV-2 infection or an uninfected control (not recorded which).

There are a few counts of this clonotype. The genes are TRBV5-1 and TRBJ1-1; a possible D gene is TRBD1 (5 bases). The CDR3 has 14 amino acids. V was cut by 4 bases and J by 0 bases, with 10 bases left in between. Germline-derived CDR1 and CDR2 are SGHRS and YFSETQ. In DNA, the CDR3 is TGCGCCAGCAGCGCAGGGACGGTGAACACTGAAGCTTTCTTT. Protein sequence: CASSAGTVNTEAFF.

This clonotype was recorded many times. The rearrangement uses TRBV10-3 and TRBJ2-5; D unresolved. V shed 6 bases and J shed 3 bases, with 8 bases lying between them. CDR3 size: 12 residues. The germline V gene encodes CDR1 ENHRY and CDR2 SYGVKD. The CDR3 is CAIRAEKETQYF. CDR3 sequence (DNA): TGTGCCATCAGGGCCGAAAAAGAGACCCAGTACTTC.

The chain has TRBV2 and TRBJ2-7; possibly TRBD1 or TRBD2 for D (5 bases each). The germline gives CDR1 SNHLY, CDR2 FYNNEI. CDR3 length: 12 amino acids. V gave up 8 bases and J gave up 2 bases, with 10 bases separating them. The CDR3 is CASGGPTYEQYF. DNA of the CDR3: TGTGCCAGCGGGGGTCCTACCTACGAGCAGTACTTC.

This clonotype was detected ten times or more. The rearrangement uses TRBV7-9 and TRBJ1-2; 10 bases line up with TRBD1. Trimming at V came to 5 bases and at J to 0 bases, leaving 6 bases not matched to a gene. This CDR3 region has 16 residues. CDR1 and CDR2 from the germline V gene are SEHNR and FQNEAQ (reference sequence). CDR3 DNA: TGTGCCAGCAGCCCGGCCGGGACAGGGGCTAACTATGGCTACACCTTC. Its translation: CASSPAGTGANYGYTF.

This clonotype was seen many times. In nucleotides, the CDR3 is TGTGCCATCTCCGAGATGGGGGAGACCCAGTACTTC. It codes for CAISEMGETQYF. The genes are TRBV7-9 and TRBJ2-5; no clear D gene. The CDR3 has 12 residues. Germline CDR1 SEHNR, CDR2 FQNEAQ (reference sequence). The germline V and J ends were trimmed by 10 bases and 5 bases, with 14 bases remaining between them.

Many counts were recorded for this clonotype. The V and J genes are TRBV19 and TRBJ2-7, with 9 bases aligning to TRBD2. Germline loops: CDR1 LNHDA, CDR2 SQIVND (reference sequence). V shed 0 bases, J shed 4 bases, and the junction held 4 bases outside the gene matches. This CDR3 has 15 amino acids. The CDR3 DNA reads TGTGCCAGTAGTATAGAGAGTAGCGGGGGTTACGAGCAGTACTTC. Amino acid sequence: CASSIESSGGYEQYF.

The CDR3 reads CSASQRDGAYGYTF. CDR3 bases: TGCAGTGCTAGTCAAAGGGACGGGGCCTATGGCTACACCTTC. V usage is TRBV20-1 and J usage is TRBJ1-2; possibly TRBD1 for D (5 bases). V was trimmed by 3 bases and J by 4 bases, leaving 15 bases between them. From germline, CDR1 is DFQATT and CDR2 SNEGSKA (reference sequence). The CDR3 runs 14 residues.

The gene calls are TRBV30 and TRBJ1-1, with D perhaps matching TRBD1 (5 bases). The CDR3 is 13 residues long. Germline V gives CDR1 GTSNPN, CDR2 SVGIG (reference sequence). The V and J ends lost 3 bases and 1 base respectively, with 9 bases between them. CDR3 bases: TGTGCCTGGAGGCAGGGCCGGAACACTGAAGCTTTCTTT. It is translated as CAWRQGRNTEAFF.

This clonotype was found a few times. The chain couples TRBV4-2 to TRBJ2-5; 8 nucleotides line up with TRBD2. CDR1 is LGHNA, CDR2 YNFKEQ, per germline. Unmatched junction bases numbered 2, after V lost 4 bases and J lost 1 base. The CDR3 loop spans 14 amino acids. The CDR3 region is CASSLSGGQETQYF. The CDR3 region has the DNA TGTGCCAGCAGCCTCAGCGGGGGCCAAGAGACCCAGTACTTC.

This clonotype was counted between two and nine times. V is TRBV12-3 or TRBV12-4 and J is TRBJ1-2; D might be TRBD1 (5 bases). V shed 6 bases and J shed 1 base, with 18 bases lying between them. This CDR3 contains 16 residues. The DNA for the CDR3 is TGTGCCAGCAGACAAAATTCAAAACAGGTTAACTATGGCTACACCTTC. This encodes CASRQNSKQVNYGYTF.

Many counts were recorded for this clonotype. V and J are TRBV5-1 and TRBJ1-2; D is perhaps TRBD1 (6 bases). Trimming left V 3 bases short and J 7 bases short, with 16 bases between. Germline values: CDR1 SGHRS, CDR2 YFSETQ. The CDR3 runs to 14 residues. In nucleotides, the CDR3 is TGCGCCAGCAGCTCCGACAGGCCCAGCGGTGGCTACACCTTC. Its translation: CASSSDRPSGGYTF.

This clonotype was observed a handful of times. V is TRBV20-1 and J is TRBJ2-5; 11 bases fit TRBD2. With 3 bases clipped from V and 3 bases from J, the junction kept 6 bases outside the gene matches. Germline V lookup: CDR1 DFQATT, CDR2 SNEGSKA (reference sequence). The CDR3 consists of 15 residues. The CDR3 DNA is TGCAGTGCTAGCCGCCGACTAGCGGGGAAAGAGACCCAGTACTTC. Residues: CSASRRLAGKETQYF.

This clonotype showed up many times. The chain joins TRBV7-8 to TRBJ1-4; tentatively, D is TRBD1 (6 bases). V was shortened by 1 base and J by 0 bases, with 15 bases between the two germline ends. Germline V gene lookup returns CDR1 SGHVS and CDR2 FQNEAQ. This CDR3 has 18 residues. The CDR3 coding sequence is TGTGCCAGCAGCTTAGATCTCATGGACAGCACAACTAATGAAAAACTGTTTTTT. Translation: CASSLDLMDSTTNEKLFF.

This rearrangement joins TRBV7-3 to TRBJ1-6, with D hard to call. This CDR3 has 13 amino acids. Germline lookup yields CDR1 SGHTA and CDR2 FQGTGA. V was cut by 5 bases and J by 11 bases, with 13 bases left in between. CDR3 nucleotides: TGTGCCAGCAGCGAGCAAAAGGGCCCACCCCTCCACTTT. The encoded protein is CASSEQKGPPLHF.

The count of this clonotype is one. The chain is built from TRBV3-1 and TRBJ2-7, with 8 bases matching TRBD1. The CDR3 sequence is 14 residues long. Germline V gene lookup returns CDR1 LGHDT and CDR2 YNNKEL (reference sequence). With 4 bases clipped from V and 5 bases from J, the junction kept 7 bases outside the gene matches. The CDR3 sequence: CASSLPDRAHEQYF. As DNA, the CDR3 is TGTGCCAGCAGCCTTCCGGACAGGGCCCACGAGCAGTACTTC.

This clonotype was recorded many times. The chain joins TRBV21-1 to TRBJ1-5. TRBV21-1 has pseudogene status. This CDR3 has 16 amino acids. The CDR3 DNA is TGTGCCAGCAGCAACCCTCCTAGGGGTAGCAATCAGCCCCAGCATTTT. Its protein is CASSNPPRGSNQPQHF.

This clonotype was recorded many times. The chain combines TRBV10-3 with TRBJ2-3, with 9 bases that match TRBD2. CDR1 is ENHRY, CDR2 SYGVKD, per germline. V was clipped by 2 bases and J by 1 base; unmatched bases: 4. The CDR3 has 16 amino acids. CDR3 DNA sequence: TGTGCCATCAGTGAGGCTATAGCGGGGGGCACAGATACGCAGTATTTT. Protein product: CAISEAIAGGTDTQYF.

This clonotype was seen ten or more times. The chain has TRBV29-1 and TRBJ2-7; 9 bases fit TRBD1. J lost 6 bases, V lost 7 bases, and 7 bases had no gene match. The CDR3 extends over 12 amino acids. CDR1 SQVTM and CDR2 ANQGSEA come from the germline V gene. CDR3 amino acids: CSAGGQGSEQYF. DNA of the CDR3: TGCAGCGCCGGGGGACAGGGTAGCGAGCAGTACTTC.

This clonotype has a count of ten or more. The chain combines TRBV6-2 or TRBV6-3 with TRBJ1-2; 10 bases align to TRBD1. V shed 0 bases, J shed 6 bases, and the junction held 7 bases outside the gene matches. The CDR3 is made up of 16 amino acids. Germline V gives CDR1 MNHEY, CDR2 SVGEGT. In nucleotides, the CDR3 is TGTGCCAGCAGTTACTCGACAGGGGGCAACAAGGATGGCTACACCTTC. The encoded protein is CASSYSTGGNKDGYTF.

This clonotype was detected many times. The chain couples TRBV20-1 to TRBJ2-7, with 11 bases identical to TRBD1. V was clipped by 1 base and J by 0 bases; unmatched bases: 14. CDR3 length: 19 residues. CDR1 and CDR2 (germline): DFQATT, SNEGSKA (reference sequence). The CDR3 DNA reads as TGCAGTGCTAGAGTAGCCCCCGGGACAGGGGGGGATCTCTCCTACGAGCAGTACTTC. Translation: CSARVAPGTGGDLSYEQYF.